This TCR beta chain comes out of a study of blood T cell repertoires in COVID-19. Clones were sequenced by immunoSEQ multiplex PCR, and TCRdb holds only the in-frame ones, with some missing. Altogether fewer than 450,000 clones are present, more than 75% being singletons, with the ten largest covering roughly 1%. CDR1 is LGHNA and CDR2 is YSLEER in the germline V gene. Trimming stripped 0 bases from V and 1 base from J, with 9 bases between. The CDR3 has 15 residues. The specimen was PBMCs or T cells enriched from blood (not recorded which). The clonotype comes from a woman aged 30 to 39 who had recovered from COVID-19. J is TRBJ1-1 and V is TRBV4-3, with D perhaps TRBD1 (6 bases). CDR3 in DNA: TGCGCCAGCAGCCAAGATCAGGGGAAGAACACTGAAGCTTTCTTT. Translating it yields CASSQDQGKNTEAFF.